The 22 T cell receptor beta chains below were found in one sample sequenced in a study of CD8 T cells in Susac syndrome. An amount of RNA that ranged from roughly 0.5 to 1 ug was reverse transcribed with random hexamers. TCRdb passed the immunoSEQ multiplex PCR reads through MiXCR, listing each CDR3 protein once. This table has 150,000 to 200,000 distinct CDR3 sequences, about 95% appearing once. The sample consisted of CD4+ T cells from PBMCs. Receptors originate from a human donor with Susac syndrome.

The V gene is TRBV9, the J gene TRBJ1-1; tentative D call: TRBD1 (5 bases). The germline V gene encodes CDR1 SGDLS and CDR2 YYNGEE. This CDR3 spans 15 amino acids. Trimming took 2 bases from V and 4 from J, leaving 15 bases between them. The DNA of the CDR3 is TGTGCCAGCAGCGTCGCGGGAACCACAGGCACTGAAGCTTTCTTT. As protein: CASSVAGTTGTEAFF.

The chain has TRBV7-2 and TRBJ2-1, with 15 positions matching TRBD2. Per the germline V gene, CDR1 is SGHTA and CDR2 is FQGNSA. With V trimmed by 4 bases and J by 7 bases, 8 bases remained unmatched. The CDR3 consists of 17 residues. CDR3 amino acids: CASSSYPGLAGGNEQFF. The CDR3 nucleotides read TGTGCCAGCAGCTCTTATCCGGGACTAGCGGGAGGAAATGAGCAGTTCTTC.

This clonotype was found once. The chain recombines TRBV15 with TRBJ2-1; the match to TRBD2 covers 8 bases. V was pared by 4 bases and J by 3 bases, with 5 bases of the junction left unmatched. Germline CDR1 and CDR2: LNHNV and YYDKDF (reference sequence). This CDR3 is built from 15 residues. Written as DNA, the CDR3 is TGTGCCACCAGCATCCTAGCGGGCAGCTACAATGAGCAGTTCTTC. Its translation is CATSILAGSYNEQFF.

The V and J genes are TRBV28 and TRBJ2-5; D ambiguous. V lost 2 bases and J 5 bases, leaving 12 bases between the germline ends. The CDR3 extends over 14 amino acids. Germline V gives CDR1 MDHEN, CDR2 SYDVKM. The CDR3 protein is CASSLGIGMETQYF. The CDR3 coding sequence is TGTGCCAGCAGTTTAGGTATAGGGATGGAGACCCAGTACTTC.

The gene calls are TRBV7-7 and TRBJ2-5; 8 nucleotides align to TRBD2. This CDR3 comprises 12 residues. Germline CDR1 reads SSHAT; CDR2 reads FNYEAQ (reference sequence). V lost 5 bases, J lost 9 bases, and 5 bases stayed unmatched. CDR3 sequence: CASSPLAAAQYF. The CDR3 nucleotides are TGTGCCAGCAGCCCACTAGCGGCGGCCCAGTACTTC.

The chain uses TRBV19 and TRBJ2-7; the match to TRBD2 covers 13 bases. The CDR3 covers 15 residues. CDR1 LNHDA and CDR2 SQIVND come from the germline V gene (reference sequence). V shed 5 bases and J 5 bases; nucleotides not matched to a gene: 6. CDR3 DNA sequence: TGTGCCAGTAGTCCTGGGACTAGCGGGACCCACGAGCAGTACTTC. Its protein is CASSPGTSGTHEQYF.

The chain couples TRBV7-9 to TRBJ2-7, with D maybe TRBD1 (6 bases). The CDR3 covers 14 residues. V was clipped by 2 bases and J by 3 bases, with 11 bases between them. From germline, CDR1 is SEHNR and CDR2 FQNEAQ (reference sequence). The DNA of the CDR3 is TGTGCCAGCAGCTTAAGGGGGTCTTACTACGAGCAGTACTTC. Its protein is CASSLRGSYYEQYF.

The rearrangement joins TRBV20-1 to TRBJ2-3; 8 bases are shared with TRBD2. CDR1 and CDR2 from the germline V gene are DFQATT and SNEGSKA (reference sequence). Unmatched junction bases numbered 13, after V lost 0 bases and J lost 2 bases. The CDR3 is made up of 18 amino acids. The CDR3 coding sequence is TGCAGTGCTAGAGATGGAGGCTCCAAGCGGGGGCTCACAGATACGCAGTATTTT. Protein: CSARDGGSKRGLTDTQYF.

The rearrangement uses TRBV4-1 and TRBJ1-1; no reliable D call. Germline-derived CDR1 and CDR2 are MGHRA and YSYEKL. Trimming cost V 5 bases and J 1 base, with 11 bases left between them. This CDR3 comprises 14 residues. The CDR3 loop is CASSGPLKNTEAFF. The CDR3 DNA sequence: TGCGCCAGCAGCGGACCGCTAAAGAACACTGAAGCTTTCTTT.

DNA of the CDR3: TGTGCCTGGGGGACGTTTAGCAATCAGCCCCAGCATTTT. This translates into CAWGTFSNQPQHF. The chain employs TRBV30 and TRBJ1-5; a possible D gene is TRBD1 (5 bases). The CDR3 runs to 13 residues. Germline V gives CDR1 GTSNPN, CDR2 SVGIG (reference sequence). The V gene lost 5 bases and the J gene lost 0 bases, with 8 bases spanning the gap.

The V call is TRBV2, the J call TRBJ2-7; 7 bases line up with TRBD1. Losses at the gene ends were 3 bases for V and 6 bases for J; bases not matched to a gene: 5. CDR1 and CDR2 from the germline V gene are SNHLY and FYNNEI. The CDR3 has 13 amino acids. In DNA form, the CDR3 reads TGTGCCAGCAGTGACGACAGGGTTGGCGAGCAGTACTTC. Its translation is CASSDDRVGEQYF.

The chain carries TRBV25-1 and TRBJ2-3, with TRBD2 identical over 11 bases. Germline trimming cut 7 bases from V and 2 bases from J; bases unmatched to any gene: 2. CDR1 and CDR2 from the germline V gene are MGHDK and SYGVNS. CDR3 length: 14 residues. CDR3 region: CASIAGGSTDTQYF. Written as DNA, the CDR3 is TGTGCCAGCATAGCGGGAGGGTCCACAGATACGCAGTATTTT.

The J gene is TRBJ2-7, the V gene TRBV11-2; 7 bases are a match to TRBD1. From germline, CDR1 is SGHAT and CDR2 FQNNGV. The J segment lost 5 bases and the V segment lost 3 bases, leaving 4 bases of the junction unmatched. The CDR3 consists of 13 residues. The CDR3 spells CASSLRGLNEQYF. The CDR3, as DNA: TGTGCCAGCAGCTTGAGGGGGCTCAACGAGCAGTACTTC.

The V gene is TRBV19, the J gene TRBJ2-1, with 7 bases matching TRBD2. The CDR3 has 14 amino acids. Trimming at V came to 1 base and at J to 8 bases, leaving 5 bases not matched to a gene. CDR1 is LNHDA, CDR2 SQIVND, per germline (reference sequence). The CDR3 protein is CASSIAGGHDEQFF. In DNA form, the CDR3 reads TGTGCCAGTAGTATAGCGGGGGGTCACGATGAGCAGTTCTTC. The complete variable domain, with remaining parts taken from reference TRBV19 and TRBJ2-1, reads DGGITQSPKYLFRKEGQNVTLSCEQNLNHDAMYWYRQDPGQGLRLIYYSQIVNDFQKGDIAEGYSVSREKKESFPLTVTSAQKNPTAFYLCASSIAGGHDEQFFGPGTRLTVL.

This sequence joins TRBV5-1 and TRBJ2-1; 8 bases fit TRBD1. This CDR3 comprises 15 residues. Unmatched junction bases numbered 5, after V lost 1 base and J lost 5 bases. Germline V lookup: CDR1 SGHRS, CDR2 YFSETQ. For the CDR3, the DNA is TGCGCCAGCAGCTTGCCGACAGGGGAAAACAATGAGCAGTTCTTC. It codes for CASSLPTGENNEQFF. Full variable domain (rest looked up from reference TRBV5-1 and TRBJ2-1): KAGVTQTPRYLIKTRGQQVTLSCSPISGHRSVSWYQQTPGQGLQFLFEYFSETQRNKGNFPGRFSGRQFSNSRSEMNVSTLELGDSALYLCASSLPTGENNEQFFGPGTRLTVL.

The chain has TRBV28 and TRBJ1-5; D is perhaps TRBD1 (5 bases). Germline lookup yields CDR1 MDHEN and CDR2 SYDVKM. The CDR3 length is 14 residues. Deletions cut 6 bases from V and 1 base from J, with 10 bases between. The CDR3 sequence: CASSRQISNQPQHF. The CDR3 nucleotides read TGTGCCAGCAGCCGACAGATCAGCAATCAGCCCCAGCATTTT. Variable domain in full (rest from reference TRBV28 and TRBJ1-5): DVKVTQSSRYLVKRTGEKVFLECVQDMDHENMFWYRQDPGLGLRLIYFSYDVKMKEKGDIPEGYSVSREKKERFSLILESASTNQTSMYLCASSRQISNQPQHFGDGTRLSIL.

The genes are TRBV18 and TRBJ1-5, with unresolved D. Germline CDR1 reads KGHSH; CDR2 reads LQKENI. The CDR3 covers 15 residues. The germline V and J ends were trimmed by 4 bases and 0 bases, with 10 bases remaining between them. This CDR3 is CASSLSGNSNQPQHF. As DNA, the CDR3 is TGTGCCAGCTCACTTAGCGGCAATAGCAATCAGCCCCAGCATTTT.

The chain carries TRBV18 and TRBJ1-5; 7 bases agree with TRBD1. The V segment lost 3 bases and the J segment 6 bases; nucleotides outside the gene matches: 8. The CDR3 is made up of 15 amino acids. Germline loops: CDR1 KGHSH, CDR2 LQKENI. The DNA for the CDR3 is TGTGCCAGCTCACCTTCGACAGGGACCGGTCAGCCCCAGCATTTT. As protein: CASSPSTGTGQPQHF.

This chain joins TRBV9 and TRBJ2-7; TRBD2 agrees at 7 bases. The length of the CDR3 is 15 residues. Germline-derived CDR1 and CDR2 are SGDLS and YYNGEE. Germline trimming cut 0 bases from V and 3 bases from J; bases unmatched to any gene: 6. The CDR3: CASSVGEGFSYEQYF. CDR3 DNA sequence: TGTGCCAGCAGCGTAGGGGAGGGCTTCAGCTACGAGCAGTACTTC.

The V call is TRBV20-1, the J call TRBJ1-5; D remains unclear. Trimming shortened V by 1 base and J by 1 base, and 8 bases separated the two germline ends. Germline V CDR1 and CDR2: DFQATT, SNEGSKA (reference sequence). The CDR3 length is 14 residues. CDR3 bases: TGCAGTGCTAGAGGAGACCTAAGCAATCAGCCCCAGCATTTT. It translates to CSARGDLSNQPQHF.

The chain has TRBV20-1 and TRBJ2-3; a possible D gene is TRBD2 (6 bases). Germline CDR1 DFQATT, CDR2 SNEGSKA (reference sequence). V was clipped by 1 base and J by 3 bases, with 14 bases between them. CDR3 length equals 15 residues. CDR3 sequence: CSARGGAGGTDTQYF. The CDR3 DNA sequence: TGCAGTGCTAGAGGCGGAGCGGGCGGGACAGATACGCAGTATTTT.

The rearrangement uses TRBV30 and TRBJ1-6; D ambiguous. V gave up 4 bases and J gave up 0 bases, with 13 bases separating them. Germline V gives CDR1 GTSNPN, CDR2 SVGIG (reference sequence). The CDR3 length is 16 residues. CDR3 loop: CAWTRQDSSYNSPLHF. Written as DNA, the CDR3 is TGTGCCTGGACAAGGCAGGATAGCTCCTATAATTCACCCCTCCACTTT.